This TCR beta chain originates from a study of blood T cell repertoires in COVID-19. Sequencing was performed with immunoSEQ multiplex PCR; in TCRdb, only in-frame clones are kept and a portion is missing. The sample carries fewer than 350,000 clones, about 85% recorded once. Trimming stripped 1 base from V and 0 bases from J, with 5 bases between. CDR3 length: 14 amino acids. The germline V gene has CDR1 SEHNR and CDR2 FQNEAQ (reference sequence). The sequence was obtained from a woman aged 45-65 years who had recovered from COVID-19. J is TRBJ2-3 and V is TRBV7-9, with D unclear. The sample comprised PBMCs or T cells enriched from blood (not recorded which). The CDR3 here is CASSLVASTDTQYF. The DNA of the CDR3 is TGTGCCAGCAGCTTAGTGGCAAGCACAGATACGCAGTATTTT.